The T cell receptor beta chain under discussion was sequenced for a study of early T cells in non-severe SARS-CoV-2 infection. From the 5' RACE reads, TCRdb called clonotypes with MiXCR, one entry per CDR3 protein. Of about 33,000 distinct CDR3 sequences in the sample, less than 6.5% were seen once. Germline lookup yields CDR1 SGHTA and CDR2 FQGNSA. The V and J ends lost 7 bases and 0 bases, in that order; junction bases with no gene match: 7. This CDR3 is 15 amino acids long. V and J are TRBV7-2 and TRBJ2-5; 8 bases agree with TRBD2. Sequencing was carried out using whole blood. This clonotype originated in an adult who was a healthcare worker with PCR-confirmed SARS-CoV-2 infection or an uninfected control (not recorded which). CDR3 nucleotides: TGTGCCAGCACGGCAGCGGGAGCCAACCAAGAGACCCAGTACTTC. Residues: CASTAAGANQETQYF. The whole variable domain, filled in from reference TRBV7-2 and TRBJ2-5, reads GAGVSQSPSNKVTEKGKDVELRCDPISGHTALYWYRQSLGQGLEFLIYFQGNSAPDKSGLPSDRFSAERTGGSVSTLTIQRTQQEDSAVYLCASTAAGANQETQYFGPGTRLLVL.